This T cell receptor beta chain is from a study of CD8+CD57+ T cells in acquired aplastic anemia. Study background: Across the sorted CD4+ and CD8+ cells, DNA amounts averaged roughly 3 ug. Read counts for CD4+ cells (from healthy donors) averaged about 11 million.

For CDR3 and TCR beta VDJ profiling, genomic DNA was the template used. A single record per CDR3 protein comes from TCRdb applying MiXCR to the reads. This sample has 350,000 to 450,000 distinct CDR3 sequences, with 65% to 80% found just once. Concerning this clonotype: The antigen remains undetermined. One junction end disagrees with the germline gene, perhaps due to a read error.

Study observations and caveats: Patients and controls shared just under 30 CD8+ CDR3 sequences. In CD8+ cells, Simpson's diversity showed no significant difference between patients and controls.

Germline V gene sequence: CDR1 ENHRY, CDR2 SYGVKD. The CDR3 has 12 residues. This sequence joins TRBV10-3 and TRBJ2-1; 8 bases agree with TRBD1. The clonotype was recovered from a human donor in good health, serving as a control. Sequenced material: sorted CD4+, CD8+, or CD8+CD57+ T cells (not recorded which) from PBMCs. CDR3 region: CARGQVRDTQYF. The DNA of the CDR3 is TGCGCCAGGGGGCAGGTCAGGGATACGCAGTATTTC.